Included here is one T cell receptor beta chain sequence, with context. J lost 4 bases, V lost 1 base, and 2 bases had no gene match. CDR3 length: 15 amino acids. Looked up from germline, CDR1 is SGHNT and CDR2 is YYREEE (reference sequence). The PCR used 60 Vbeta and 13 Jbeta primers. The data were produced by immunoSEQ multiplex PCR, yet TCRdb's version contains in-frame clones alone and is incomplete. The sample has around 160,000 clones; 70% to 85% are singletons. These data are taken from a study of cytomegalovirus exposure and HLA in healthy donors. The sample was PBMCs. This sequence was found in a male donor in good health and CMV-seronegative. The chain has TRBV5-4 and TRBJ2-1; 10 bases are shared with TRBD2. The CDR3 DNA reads TGTGCCAGCAGCTTGAAGCGGGGGGGTTACAATGAGCAGTTCTTC. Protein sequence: CASSLKRGGYNEQFF.